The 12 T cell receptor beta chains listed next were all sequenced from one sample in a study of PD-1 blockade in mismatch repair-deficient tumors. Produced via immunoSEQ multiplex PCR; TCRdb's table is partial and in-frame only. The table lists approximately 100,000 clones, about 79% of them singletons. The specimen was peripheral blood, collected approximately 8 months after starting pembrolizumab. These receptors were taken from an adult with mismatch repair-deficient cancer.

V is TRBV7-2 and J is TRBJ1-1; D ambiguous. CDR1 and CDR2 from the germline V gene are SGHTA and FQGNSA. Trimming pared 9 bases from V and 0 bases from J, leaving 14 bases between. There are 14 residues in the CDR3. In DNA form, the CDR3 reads TGTGCCAGTAAGCTAGGCAGTTTGAACACTGAAGCTTTCTTT. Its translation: CASKLGSLNTEAFF.

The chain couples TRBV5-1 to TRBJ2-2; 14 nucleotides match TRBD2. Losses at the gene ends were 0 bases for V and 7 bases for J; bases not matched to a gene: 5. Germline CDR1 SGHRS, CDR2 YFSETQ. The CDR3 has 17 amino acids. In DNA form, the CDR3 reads TGCGCCAGCAGCTTGGGACTAGCGGGAGGGCCGAGCGGGGAGCTGTTTTTT. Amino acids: CASSLGLAGGPSGELFF.

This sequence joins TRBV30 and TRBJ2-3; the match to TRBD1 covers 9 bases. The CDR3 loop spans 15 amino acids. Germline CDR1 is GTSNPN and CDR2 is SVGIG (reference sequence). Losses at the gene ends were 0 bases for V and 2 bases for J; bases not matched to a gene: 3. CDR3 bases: TGTGCCTGGAGTGTAGGGACAGGGATCACAGATACGCAGTATTTT. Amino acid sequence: CAWSVGTGITDTQYF.

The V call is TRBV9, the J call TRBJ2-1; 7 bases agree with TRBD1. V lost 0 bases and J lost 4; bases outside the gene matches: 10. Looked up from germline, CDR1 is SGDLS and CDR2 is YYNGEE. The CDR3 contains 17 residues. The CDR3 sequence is CASSVEGHRGLYNEQFF. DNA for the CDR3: TGTGCCAGCAGCGTAGAGGGGCACAGGGGATTGTACAATGAGCAGTTCTTC.

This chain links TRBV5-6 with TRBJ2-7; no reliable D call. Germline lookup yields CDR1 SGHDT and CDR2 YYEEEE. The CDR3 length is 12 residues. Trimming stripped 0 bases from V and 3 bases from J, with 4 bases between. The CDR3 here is CASSLVGYEQYF. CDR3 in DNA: TGTGCCAGCAGCTTGGTGGGCTACGAGCAGTACTTC.

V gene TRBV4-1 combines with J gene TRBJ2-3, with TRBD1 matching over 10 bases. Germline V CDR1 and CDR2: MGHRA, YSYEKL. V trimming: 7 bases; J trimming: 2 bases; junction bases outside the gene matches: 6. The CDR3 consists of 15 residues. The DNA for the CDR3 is TGCGCCAGCACCCGGACAGGGGGGTACACAGATACGCAGTATTTT. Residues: CASTRTGGYTDTQYF.

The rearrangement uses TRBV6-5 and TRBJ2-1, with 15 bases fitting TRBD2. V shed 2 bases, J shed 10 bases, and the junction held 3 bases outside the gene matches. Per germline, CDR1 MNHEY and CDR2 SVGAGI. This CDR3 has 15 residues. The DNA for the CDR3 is TGTGCCAGCAGTTACGGACTAGCGGGAGGGCCCGAGCAGTTCTTC. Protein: CASSYGLAGGPEQFF.

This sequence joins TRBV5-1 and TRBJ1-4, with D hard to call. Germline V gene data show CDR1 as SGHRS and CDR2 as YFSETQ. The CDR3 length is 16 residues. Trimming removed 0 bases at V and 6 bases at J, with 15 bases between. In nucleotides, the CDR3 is TGCGCCAGCAGCTTGGCCAGCGGCCTATGGGATGAAAAACTGTTTTTT. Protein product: CASSLASGLWDEKLFF.

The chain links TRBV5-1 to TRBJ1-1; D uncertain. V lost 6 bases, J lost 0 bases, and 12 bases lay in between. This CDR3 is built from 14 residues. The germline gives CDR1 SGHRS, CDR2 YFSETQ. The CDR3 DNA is TGCGCCAGCAAAGGCGGCGCGCTGAACACTGAAGCTTTCTTT. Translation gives CASKGGALNTEAFF.

The CDR3 nucleotides read TGCGCCAGCAGCGACGGGACAGGCCTTTATGGCTACACCTTC. This sequence encodes CASSDGTGLYGYTF. The chain has TRBV5-1 and TRBJ1-2, with TRBD1 matching 8 bases. CDR1 is SGHRS, CDR2 YFSETQ, per germline. This CDR3 is 14 amino acids long. Trimming took 4 bases from V and 5 from J; bases not matched to a gene: 7.

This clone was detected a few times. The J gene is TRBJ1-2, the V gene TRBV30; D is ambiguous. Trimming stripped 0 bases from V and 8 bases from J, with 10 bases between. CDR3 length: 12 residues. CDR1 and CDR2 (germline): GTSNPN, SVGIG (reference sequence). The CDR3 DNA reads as TGTGCCTGGAGTGTATTGGGGTTGGGCTACACCTTC. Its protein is CAWSVLGLGYTF. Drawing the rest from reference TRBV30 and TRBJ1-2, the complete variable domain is SQTIHQWPATLVQPVGSPLSLECTVEGTSNPNLYWYRQAAGRGLQLLFYSVGIGQISSEVPQNLSASRPQDRQFILSSKKLLLSDSGFYLCAWSVLGLGYTFGSGTRLTVV.

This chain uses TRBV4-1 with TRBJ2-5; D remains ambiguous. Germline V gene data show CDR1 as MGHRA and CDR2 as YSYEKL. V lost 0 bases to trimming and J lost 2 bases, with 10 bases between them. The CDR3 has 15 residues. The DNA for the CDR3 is TGCGCCAGCAGCCAAGATTGGTCTACTCAAGAGACCCAGTACTTC. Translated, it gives CASSQDWSTQETQYF.